This T cell receptor beta chain was sequenced during a study of radiotherapy plus CTLA-4 blockade in lung cancer. Each patient with chemo-refractory metastatic non-small-cell lung cancer was treated with focal radiation plus CTLA-4 blockade using ipilimumab. In regard to this clone: Antigen: not known.

Regarding the study as a whole: Tumor-derived TCR clones expanded in blood after radiotherapy plus ipilimumab. Early blood T cell clone dynamics reportedly forecast response best, with interferon-beta.

This CDR3 is 16 amino acids long. The germline gives CDR1 SQVTM, CDR2 ANQGSEA. V dropped 3 bases and J dropped 2; count of bases not matched to a gene: 8. TCRdb's table, derived via immunoSEQ multiplex PCR, lists solely in-frame clones and lacks some. The sample has tens of thousands of clones; 75% to 90% are singletons. Sequencing used peripheral blood, obtained from a patient treated with radiotherapy plus ipilimumab. V and J are TRBV29-1 and TRBJ2-3, with 10 bases identical to TRBD2. The sequence came from a human donor with non-small cell lung cancer who had stable disease on radiotherapy plus ipilimumab. CDR3 DNA sequence: TGCAGCGTTGAGGGGGGCCTAGCGGGGGACACAGATACGCAGTATTTT. Translating gives CSVEGGLAGDTDTQYF.